This T cell receptor beta chain was captured by sequencing in a study of shared clonotypes between healthy human individuals. Notes on the study in general: The study sampled only blood, and tissue repertoires likely differ.

With 3 bases clipped from V and 7 bases from J, the junction kept 7 bases outside the gene matches. The CDR3 has 14 residues. The V gene's germline CDR1 is LNHDA and CDR2 SQIVND (reference sequence). Adult Caucasians living in Nashville, Tennessee made up all of the donors. Genomic DNA of unsorted samples came from 90 million or so PBMCs. Clones were sequenced by immunoSEQ multiplex PCR, and TCRdb holds only the in-frame ones, with some missing. The sample contains some 530,000 clones, 81% of which appear only once. Turning to this clone: Its antigen is still unknown. This specimen includes other DNA sequences encoding the same CDR3.

V usage is TRBV19 and J usage is TRBJ1-2; TRBD1 aligns across 8 bases. Material: PBMCs. This TCR was recovered from a woman aged 40 to 50 in good health. Some clones in this sample may be carry-over from other donors' samples. The CDR3 sequence: CASSIGQGARGYTF. The CDR3 DNA follows: TGTGCCAGTAGTATTGGGCAGGGGGCGCGTGGCTACACCTTC.